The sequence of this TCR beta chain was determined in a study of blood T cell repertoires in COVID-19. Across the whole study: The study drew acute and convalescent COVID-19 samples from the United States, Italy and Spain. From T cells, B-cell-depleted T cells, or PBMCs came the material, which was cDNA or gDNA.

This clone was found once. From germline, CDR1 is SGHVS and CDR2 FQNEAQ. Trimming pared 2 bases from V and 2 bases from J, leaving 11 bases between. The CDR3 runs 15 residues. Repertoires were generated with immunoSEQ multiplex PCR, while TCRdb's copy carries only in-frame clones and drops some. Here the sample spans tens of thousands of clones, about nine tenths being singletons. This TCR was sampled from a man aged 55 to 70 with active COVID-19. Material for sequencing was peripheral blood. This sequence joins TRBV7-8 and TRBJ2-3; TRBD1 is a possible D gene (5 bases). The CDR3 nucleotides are TGTGCCAGCAGCTTACATCAGGGAACCACAGATACGCAGTATTTT. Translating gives CASSLHQGTTDTQYF.